A single sample gave rise to the 12 T cell receptor beta chains below, sequenced in a study of T cell repertoires in cytomegalovirus infection. The antigens of these receptors remain unknown. TCRdb analysed the reads with MiXCR anew, one entry per CDR3 protein. The table lists 550,000 to 850,000 distinct CDR3 sequences, about 33% of them singletons, with over 15% in the top ten. The specimen was cultured PBMCs, collected from culture after CMV antigen stimulation. Source of these receptors: a human donor in good health (CMV status not recorded). Some clones in this sample may be carry-over from other donors' samples.

With respect to this clonotype: Here the CDR3 omits its conserved ending phenylalanine or tryptophan, so a read error is the likely source. The CDR3 protein is CASSLRARTEAFL. CDR3 DNA sequence: TGTGCCAGCAGCTTAAGGGCTCGCACTGAAGCTTTCCTT. The chain is built from TRBV7-2 and TRBJ1-1; D not resolved. The length of the CDR3 is 13 residues. V lost 2 bases and J lost 4, with 8 bases in between. From germline, CDR1 is SGHTA and CDR2 FQGNSA.

The chain uses TRBV6-1 and TRBJ1-1; a possible D gene is TRBD1 (6 bases). Per the germline V gene, CDR1 is MNHNS and CDR2 is SASEGT. CDR3 length: 17 amino acids. Between the trimmed V and J ends, which lost 6 bases and 2 bases, there was a span of 22 bases. DNA for the CDR3: TGTGCCAGCAGCCCCGGTGGGGCACAGGGAAGAAACACTGAAGCTTTCTTT. It codes for CASSPGGAQGRNTEAFF.

The chain combines TRBV12-3 or TRBV12-4 with TRBJ2-1, with a tentative D call TRBD2 (6 bases). Trimming pared 5 bases from V and 10 bases from J, leaving 9 bases between. The CDR3 consists of 11 residues. The chain's CDR3 is CASSTEGEQFF. Here the CDR3 DNA reads TGTGCCAGCAGTACGGAGGGGGAGCAGTTCTTC.

This clonotype was counted only a few times. The gene calls are TRBV7-2 and TRBJ2-7; weak D call: TRBD2 (5 bases). This CDR3 region has 12 residues. The germline V and J ends were trimmed by 3 bases and 6 bases, with 9 bases remaining between them. Germline assignment: CDR1 SGHTA and CDR2 FQGNSA. The CDR3 reads CASSLDLGEQYF. The DNA for the CDR3 is TGTGCCAGCAGCTTGGACTTGGGCGAGCAGTACTTC.

This clonotype has only a few counts. The chain combines TRBV7-6 with TRBJ2-3; the match to TRBD2 covers 9 bases. Germline V gene lookup returns CDR1 SGHVS and CDR2 FNYEAQ. This CDR3 region has 16 residues. After removal of 5 bases from V and 5 bases from J, the junction contained 11 bases not matched to a gene. The CDR3 spells CASSPRTAGGLDTQYF. CDR3 coding DNA: TGTGCCAGCAGCCCAAGGACAGCGGGGGGCCTAGATACGCAGTATTTT.

This clonotype was seen once. This chain's CDR3 is CSARAIAETQYF. In DNA, the CDR3 is TGCAGTGCTAGAGCTATAGCAGAGACCCAGTACTTC. V and J are TRBV20-1 and TRBJ2-5; D not certain. The CDR3 runs to 12 residues. Trimming left V 1 base short and J 4 bases short, with 7 bases between. Germline values: CDR1 DFQATT, CDR2 SNEGSKA (reference sequence).

This clonotype was counted at least ten times. The chain carries TRBV12-3 or TRBV12-4 and TRBJ1-2; D unclear. The CDR3 length is 13 residues. V shed 4 bases and J shed 2 bases, with 8 bases lying between them. The CDR3 here is CASSWGGNYGYTF. In DNA, the CDR3 is TGTGCCAGCAGTTGGGGAGGGAACTATGGCTACACCTTC.

This clonotype was counted a few times. The chain employs TRBV20-1 and TRBJ2-5, with 11 bases fitting TRBD2. The J segment lost 2 bases and the V segment lost 5 bases, leaving 4 bases of the junction unmatched. The CDR3 covers 14 residues. Germline V gene lookup returns CDR1 DFQATT and CDR2 SNEGSKA (reference sequence). CDR3 coding DNA: TGCAGTGCTGCGGGACTAGCGGAACAAGAGACCCAGTACTTC. Protein product: CSAAGLAEQETQYF.

The gene calls are TRBV19 and TRBJ2-3, with 7 bases lining up with TRBD1. Germline values: CDR1 LNHDA, CDR2 SQIVND (reference sequence). The CDR3 is 17 amino acids. Trimming removed 5 bases from V and 5 bases from J; junction bases left unmatched: 16. The CDR3 DNA follows: TGTGCCAGTAGTTACCCCGGCGGAGACAGGGCTCTAGATACGCAGTATTTT. Translating it yields CASSYPGGDRALDTQYF.

This clonotype was seen a handful of times. The chain combines TRBV6-5 with TRBJ2-5, with D maybe TRBD2 (5 bases). Trimming pared 0 bases from V and 1 base from J, leaving 18 bases between. The length of the CDR3 is 18 residues. CDR1 MNHEY and CDR2 SVGAGI come from the germline V gene. This CDR3 reads CASSYSMVPGLGQETQYF. CDR3 in DNA: TGTGCCAGCAGTTACTCGATGGTTCCGGGGTTGGGCCAAGAGACCCAGTACTTC.

The gene calls are TRBV7-8 and TRBJ1-5, with D tentatively TRBD1 (6 bases). Germline CDR1 is SGHVS and CDR2 is FQNEAQ. This CDR3 region has 15 residues. V lost 4 bases to trimming and J lost 3 bases, with 13 bases between them. Here the CDR3 DNA reads TGTGCCAGCAGCTACCTTCGGGACACCAATCAGCCCCAGCATTTT. Protein product: CASSYLRDTNQPQHF.

In this sample, this clonotype turned up a few times. The genes are TRBV25-1 and TRBJ1-2, with no clear D. Germline V CDR1 and CDR2: MGHDK, SYGVNS. This CDR3 is 14 amino acids long. Trimming removed 3 bases at V and 4 bases at J, with 12 bases between. The CDR3 loop reads CASSEVGYSYGYTF. CDR3 sequence (DNA): TGTGCCAGCAGTGAGGTAGGGTACTCCTATGGCTACACCTTC.